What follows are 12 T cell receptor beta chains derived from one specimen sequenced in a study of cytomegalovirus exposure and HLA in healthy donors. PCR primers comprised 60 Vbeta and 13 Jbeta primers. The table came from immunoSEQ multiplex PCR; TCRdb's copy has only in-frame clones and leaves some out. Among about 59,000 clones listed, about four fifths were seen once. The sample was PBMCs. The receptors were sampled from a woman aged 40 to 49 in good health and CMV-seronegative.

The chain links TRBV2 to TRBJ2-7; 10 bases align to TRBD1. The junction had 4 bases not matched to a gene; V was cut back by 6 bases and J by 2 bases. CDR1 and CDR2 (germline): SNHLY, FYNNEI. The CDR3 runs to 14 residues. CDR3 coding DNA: TGTGCCAGCAGACTAGGACAGGGGGCCTACGAGCAGTACTTC. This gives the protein CASRLGQGAYEQYF.

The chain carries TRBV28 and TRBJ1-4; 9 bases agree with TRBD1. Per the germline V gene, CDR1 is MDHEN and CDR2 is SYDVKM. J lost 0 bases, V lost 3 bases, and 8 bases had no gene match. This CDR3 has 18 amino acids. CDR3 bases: TGTGCCAGCAGTTTCGGACAGGGGAGGGTTACAACTAATGAAAAACTGTTTTTT. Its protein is CASSFGQGRVTTNEKLFF.

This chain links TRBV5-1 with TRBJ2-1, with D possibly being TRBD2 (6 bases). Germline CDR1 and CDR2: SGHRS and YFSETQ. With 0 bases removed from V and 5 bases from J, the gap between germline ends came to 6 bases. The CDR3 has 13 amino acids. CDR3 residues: CASSLAGDNEQFF. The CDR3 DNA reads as TGCGCCAGCAGCTTGGCGGGAGACAATGAGCAGTTCTTC. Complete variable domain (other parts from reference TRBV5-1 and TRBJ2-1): KAGVTQTPRYLIKTRGQQVTLSCSPISGHRSVSWYQQTPGQGLQFLFEYFSETQRNKGNFPGRFSGRQFSNSRSEMNVSTLELGDSALYLCASSLAGDNEQFFGPGTRLTVL.

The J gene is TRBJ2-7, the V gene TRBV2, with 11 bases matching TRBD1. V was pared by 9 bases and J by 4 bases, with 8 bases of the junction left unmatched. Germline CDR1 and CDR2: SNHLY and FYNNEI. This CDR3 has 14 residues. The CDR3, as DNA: TGTGCCAGTACAGGGACAGGGGGAATTTACGAGCAGTACTTC. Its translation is CASTGTGGIYEQYF. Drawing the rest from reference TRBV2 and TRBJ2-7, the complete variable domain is EPEVTQTPSHQVTQMGQEVILRCVPISNHLYFYWYRQILGQKVEFLVSFYNNEISEKSEIFDDQFSVERPDGSNFTLKIRSTKLEDSAMYFCASTGTGGIYEQYFGPGTRLTVT.

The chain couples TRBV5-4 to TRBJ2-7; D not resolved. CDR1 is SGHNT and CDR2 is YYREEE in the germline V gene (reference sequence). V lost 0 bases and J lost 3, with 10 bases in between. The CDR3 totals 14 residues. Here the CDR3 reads CASSLDGPYYEQYF. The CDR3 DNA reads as TGTGCCAGCAGCTTGGATGGGCCCTACTACGAGCAGTACTTC.

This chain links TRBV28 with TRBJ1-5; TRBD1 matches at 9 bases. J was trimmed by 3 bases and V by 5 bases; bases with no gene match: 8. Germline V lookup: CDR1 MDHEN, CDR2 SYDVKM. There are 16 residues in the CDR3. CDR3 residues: CASSTPGQGNNQPQHF. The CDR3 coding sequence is TGTGCCAGCAGTACCCCGGGACAGGGTAACAATCAGCCCCAGCATTTT.

The CDR3 nucleotides read TGTGCCAGTAGTTCTCAGGGCCAGGAGACCCAGTACTTC. This sequence encodes CASSSQGQETQYF. The chain employs TRBV19 and TRBJ2-5, with TRBD1 as a possible D gene (5 bases). There are 13 residues in the CDR3. The germline V gene encodes CDR1 LNHDA and CDR2 SQIVND (reference sequence). Trimming took 5 bases from V and 5 from J, leaving 12 bases between them.

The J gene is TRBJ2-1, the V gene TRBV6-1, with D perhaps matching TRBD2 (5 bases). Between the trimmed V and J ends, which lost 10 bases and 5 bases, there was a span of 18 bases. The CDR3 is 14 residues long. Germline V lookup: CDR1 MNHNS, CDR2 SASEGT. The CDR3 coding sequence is TGTGCCACCCCACTAGAAGGATCCGACAATGAGCAGTTCTTC. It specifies CATPLEGSDNEQFF.

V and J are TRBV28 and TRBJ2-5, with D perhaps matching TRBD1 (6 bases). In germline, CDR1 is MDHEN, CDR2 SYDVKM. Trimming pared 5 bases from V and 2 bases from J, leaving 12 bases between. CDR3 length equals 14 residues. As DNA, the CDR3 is TGTGCCAGCAGTCCCCGCGACAGGCAAGAGACCCAGTACTTC. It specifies CASSPRDRQETQYF.

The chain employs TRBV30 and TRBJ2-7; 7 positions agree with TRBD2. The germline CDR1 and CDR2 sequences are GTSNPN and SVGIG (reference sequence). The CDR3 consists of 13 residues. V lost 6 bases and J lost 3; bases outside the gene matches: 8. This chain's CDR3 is CACFAGENYEQYF. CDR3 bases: TGTGCCTGTTTTGCGGGGGAAAACTACGAGCAGTACTTC.

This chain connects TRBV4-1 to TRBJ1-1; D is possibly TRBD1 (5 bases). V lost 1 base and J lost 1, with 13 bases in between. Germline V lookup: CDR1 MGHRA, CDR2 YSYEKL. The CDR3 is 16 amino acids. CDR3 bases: TGCGCCAGCAGCCAAGGGGGGGGTTCGGGGAACACTGAAGCTTTCTTT. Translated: CASSQGGGSGNTEAFF.

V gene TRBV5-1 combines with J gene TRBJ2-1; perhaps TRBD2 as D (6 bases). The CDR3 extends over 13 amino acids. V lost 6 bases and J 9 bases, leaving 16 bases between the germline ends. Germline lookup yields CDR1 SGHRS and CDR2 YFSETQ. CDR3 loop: CASKMTSFTEQFF. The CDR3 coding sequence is TGCGCCAGCAAAATGACTAGTTTCACTGAGCAGTTCTTC. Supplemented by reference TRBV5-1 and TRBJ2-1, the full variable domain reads KAGVTQTPRYLIKTRGQQVTLSCSPISGHRSVSWYQQTPGQGLQFLFEYFSETQRNKGNFPGRFSGRQFSNSRSEMNVSTLELGDSALYLCASKMTSFTEQFFGPGTRLTVL.